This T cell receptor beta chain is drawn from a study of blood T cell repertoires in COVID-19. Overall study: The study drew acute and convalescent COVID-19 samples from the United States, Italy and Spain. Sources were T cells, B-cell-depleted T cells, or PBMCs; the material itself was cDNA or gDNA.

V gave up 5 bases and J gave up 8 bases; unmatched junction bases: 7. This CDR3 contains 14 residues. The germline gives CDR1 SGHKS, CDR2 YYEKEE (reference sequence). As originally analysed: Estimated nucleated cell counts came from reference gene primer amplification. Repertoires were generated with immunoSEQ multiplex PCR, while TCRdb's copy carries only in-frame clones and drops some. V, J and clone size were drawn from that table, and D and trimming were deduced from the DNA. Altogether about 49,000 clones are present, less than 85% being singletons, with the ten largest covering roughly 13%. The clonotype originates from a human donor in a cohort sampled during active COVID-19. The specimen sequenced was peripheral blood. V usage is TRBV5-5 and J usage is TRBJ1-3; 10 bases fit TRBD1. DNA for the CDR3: TGTGCCAGCAGTCTTAGGGACAGGGGTGACACCATATATTTT. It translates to CASSLRDRGDTIYF.